The subject of this entry is one TCR beta chain. Its antigen is undetermined. The protocol was immunoSEQ multiplex PCR, while the TCRdb copy is restricted to in-frame clones and leaves out a portion. The table records some 130,000 clones, around 90% of them present only once. This sample was included in a study of T cell responses to AZD1222 COVID-19 vaccine. The study, taken as a whole, reports: White British people made up most donors, females outnumbered males, and clonal diversity was possibly underestimated.

The V gene's germline CDR1 is SNHLY and CDR2 FYNNEI. The CDR3 covers 13 residues. Trimming removed 3 bases from V and 4 bases from J, with 7 bases in between. The sequenced sample was peripheral blood, obtained 28 days after the second AZD1222 dose. This clonotype originated in an adult who received the AZD1222 COVID-19 vaccine. The rearrangement uses TRBV2 and TRBJ2-1; D call uncertain. The CDR3 here is CASSDNGYNEQFF. CDR3 nucleotides: TGTGCCAGCAGTGATAATGGGTACAATGAGCAGTTCTTC.